This T cell receptor (beta chain) originates from a study of blood T cells in healthy people across ages. The CDR3 is 13 residues long. V was clipped by 6 bases and J by 4 bases, with 13 bases between them. The germline V gene has CDR1 SQVTM and CDR2 ANQGSEA. This clonotype was seen a few times. The second PCR ran roughly 6 to 11 cycles with a sample-barcoded 5' primer and J-beta primers. Using its own MiXCR run on the 5' RACE reads, TCRdb lists one record per CDR3 protein. The sample carries just over 1 million distinct CDR3 sequences, under 55% recorded once. The chain is built from TRBV29-1 and TRBJ1-5; the D gene is possibly TRBD1 (6 bases). The material sequenced was blood. The receptor was isolated from a woman aged 55 to 70 in good health. In DNA form, the CDR3 reads TGCAGCGTCAACGACAGGCTAAATCAGCCCCAGCATTTT. Its protein product is CSVNDRLNQPQHF.